This T cell receptor beta chain was captured in a study of blood T cell repertoires in COVID-19. Study as a whole: The United States, Italy and Spain supplied acute and convalescent COVID-19 samples. From T cells, B-cell-depleted T cells, or PBMCs came the material, which was cDNA or gDNA.

The CDR3 contains 13 residues. V lost 1 base to trimming and J lost 10 bases, with 15 bases between them. Germline CDR1 and CDR2: SGHRS and YFSETQ. In the authors' methods: For nucleated cells, counts were estimated from reference gene primer amplification. Repertoires were generated with immunoSEQ multiplex PCR, while TCRdb's copy carries only in-frame clones and drops some. The V and J calls and the clone size are those of that table, but D and trimming were determined from the DNA. The sample has 100,000 to 120,000 clones; about 80% are singletons. In this sample, this clone turned up a few times. The rearrangement uses TRBV5-1 and TRBJ2-7, with D possibly matching TRBD1 (6 bases). The sequenced sample was peripheral blood. This receptor was taken from a woman in her seventies with acute or convalescent COVID-19. CDR3 residues: CASSLLGHGNQYF. CDR3 in DNA: TGCGCCAGCAGCTTGTTGGGACACGGAAATCAGTACTTC.